Below are 18 T cell receptor beta chains sequenced from a single sample in a study of blood T cell repertoires in COVID-19. The method was immunoSEQ multiplex PCR; TCRdb's version includes in-frame clones alone and lacks a portion of them. The data hold about 210,000 clones, with about four fifths observed a single time. The sequencing sample was made of peripheral blood. The receptor set was obtained from a woman aged 40 to 50 with active or convalescent COVID-19.

This chain links TRBV14 with TRBJ2-5; 9 bases align to TRBD2. The CDR3 totals 15 residues. In germline, CDR1 is SGHDN, CDR2 FVKESK. J lost 5 bases, V lost 5 bases, and 9 bases had no gene match. The CDR3 loop is CASSEGGRAGETQYF. The CDR3, as DNA: TGTGCCAGCAGCGAAGGCGGGAGGGCCGGGGAGACCCAGTACTTC.

The chain employs TRBV7-8 and TRBJ2-6, with TRBD1 matching over 7 bases. Germline V gives CDR1 SGHVS, CDR2 FQNEAQ. The trim removed 7 bases at V and 0 bases at J, leaving 12 bases unmatched. The length of the CDR3 is 18 residues. CDR3 sequence (DNA): TGTGCCAGCACCTCCTTTACAGGGGAAAGCTCTGGGGCCAACGTCCTGACTTTC. Its protein product is CASTSFTGESSGANVLTF.

This chain joins TRBV7-3 and TRBJ2-6; possible D gene TRBD2, 5 bases. The V gene's germline CDR1 is SGHTA and CDR2 FQGTGA. This CDR3 comprises 20 residues. The germline V and J ends were trimmed by 5 bases and 0 bases, with 23 bases remaining between them. CDR3 region: CASSPTQILRTDSGANVLTF. Here the CDR3 DNA reads TGTGCCAGCAGCCCAACACAGATCTTGCGGACTGACTCTGGGGCCAACGTCCTGACTTTC.

The rearrangement joins TRBV3-1 (or the pseudogene TRBV3-2) to TRBJ2-7; D possibly corresponds to TRBD2 (6 bases). CDR1 and CDR2 from the germline V gene are LGHDT and YNNKEL (reference sequence). The CDR3 is 14 amino acids. Trimming pared 7 bases from V and 7 bases from J, leaving 20 bases between. In DNA, the CDR3 is TGTGCCAGCACCAGACTAGAGTCTTCGGGGGAGCAGTACTTC. It specifies CASTRLESSGEQYF.

The rearrangement joins TRBV5-1 to TRBJ2-5; TRBD2 matches at 11 bases. Looked up from germline, CDR1 is SGHRS and CDR2 is YFSETQ. With V trimmed by 0 bases and J by 5 bases, 6 bases remained unmatched. CDR3 length: 16 amino acids. CDR3 sequence reads: CASSLDGSGGAETQYF. Written as DNA, the CDR3 is TGCGCCAGCAGCTTGGATGGTAGCGGGGGGGCGGAGACCCAGTACTTC. The full variable domain, with the rest looked up from reference TRBV5-1 and TRBJ2-5, is KAGVTQTPRYLIKTRGQQVTLSCSPISGHRSVSWYQQTPGQGLQFLFEYFSETQRNKGNFPGRFSGRQFSNSRSEMNVSTLELGDSALYLCASSLDGSGGAETQYFGPGTRLLVL.

In this sample, this clone turned up once. The CDR3 DNA is TGCAGTGCTAGAGCCCAGGGTGGCTACACCTTC. It codes for CSARAQGGYTF. V is TRBV20-1 and J is TRBJ1-2; tentative D call: TRBD1 (5 bases). CDR1 DFQATT and CDR2 SNEGSKA come from the germline V gene (reference sequence). This CDR3 has 11 amino acids. The V end lost 1 base, the J end lost 7 bases, and 7 bases lay between the germline ends.

As concerns this clone: At one end the junction does not follow the germline gene, possibly because of a read error. This chain uses TRBV30 with TRBJ1-2; 7 bases fit TRBD1. Germline-derived CDR1 and CDR2 are GTSNPN and SVGIG (reference sequence). This CDR3 has 13 amino acids. The CDR3 DNA is TGTGCCTGGACTATGGGTACAGGGGAAGGCTACGCCTTC. Translated: CAWTMGTGEGYAF.

The rearrangement uses TRBV29-1 and TRBJ2-7, with 7 bases matching TRBD1. Losses at the gene ends were 6 bases for V and 5 bases for J; bases not matched to a gene: 16. CDR1 and CDR2 from the germline V gene are SQVTM and ANQGSEA. The CDR3 length is 15 residues. This CDR3 is CSVLRGQGVRDEQYF. The CDR3 DNA reads as TGCAGCGTCTTGAGAGGGCAGGGGGTCCGGGACGAGCAGTACTTC.

The V and J genes are TRBV28 and TRBJ2-1; tentatively, D is TRBD2 (5 bases). From germline, CDR1 is MDHEN and CDR2 SYDVKM. CDR3 length equals 15 residues. The germline V and J ends were trimmed by 5 bases and 5 bases, with 16 bases remaining between them. DNA for the CDR3: TGTGCCAGCAGTCCTTCATGGCTAGCAAACAATGAGCAGTTCTTC. Encoded protein: CASSPSWLANNEQFF.

The chain links TRBV6-5 to TRBJ2-1, with 10 bases identical to TRBD2. In germline, CDR1 is MNHEY, CDR2 SVGAGI. The J segment lost 8 bases and the V segment lost 6 bases, leaving 7 bases of the junction unmatched. The CDR3 is made up of 14 amino acids. The CDR3 loop is CASRTGLANHEQFF. DNA for the CDR3: TGTGCCAGCAGAACGGGACTAGCGAATCATGAGCAGTTCTTC.

The rearrangement joins TRBV19 to TRBJ2-2; weak D call: TRBD2 (6 bases). Trimming removed 8 bases from V and 0 bases from J, with 16 bases in between. CDR1 is LNHDA and CDR2 is SQIVND in the germline V gene (reference sequence). This CDR3 is 16 amino acids long. The chain's CDR3 is CASSHPGSSNTGELFF. CDR3 in DNA: TGTGCCAGTTCGCATCCCGGGAGCTCGAACACCGGGGAGCTGTTTTTT.

This clone appeared a single time. The chain carries TRBV2 and TRBJ1-4; TRBD1 matches at 7 bases. The CDR3 consists of 15 residues. After removal of 6 bases from V and 4 bases from J, the junction contained 8 bases not matched to a gene. CDR1 SNHLY and CDR2 FYNNEI come from the germline V gene. CDR3: CASRETTGFNEKLFF. CDR3 sequence (DNA): TGTGCCAGCAGGGAAACGACAGGGTTTAATGAAAAACTGTTTTTT.

The chain carries TRBV3-1 (or the pseudogene TRBV3-2) and TRBJ2-7; tentative D call: TRBD1 (6 bases). Germline values: CDR1 LGHDT, CDR2 YNNKEL (reference sequence). V was trimmed by 6 bases and J by 6 bases, leaving 18 bases between them. CDR3 length: 14 residues. CDR3 sequence (DNA): TGTGCCAGCAGTCTAGGGGGACGCGGAGGCGAGCAGTACTTC. Its protein is CASSLGGRGGEQYF.

V and J are TRBV10-3 and TRBJ2-1; 10 positions match TRBD2. Germline V gene sequence: CDR1 ENHRY, CDR2 SYGVKD. The CDR3 is made up of 13 amino acids. J was trimmed by 1 base and V by 10 bases; bases with no gene match: 1. The CDR3 DNA reads as TGTGCCACTAGCGGGAGTTCCTACAATGAGCAGTTCTTC. This translates into CATSGSSYNEQFF.

V is TRBV30 and J is TRBJ2-7; 10 bases fit TRBD2. Trimming took 1 base from V and 4 from J; bases not matched to a gene: 13. This CDR3 contains 17 residues. CDR1 GTSNPN and CDR2 SVGIG come from the germline V gene (reference sequence). The CDR3 loop is CAWSGSGRSGLAYEQYF. Written as DNA, the CDR3 is TGTGCCTGGAGTGGTAGCGGGAGGAGTGGTTTGGCGTACGAGCAGTACTTC.

In the case of this clone: A read error is possible here, since a much larger clone lies one base away. The CDR3 sequence is CANSPAVLSETFF. CDR3 nucleotide sequence: TGTGCCAACAGTCCCGCAGTTCTTTCGGAGACTTTCTTT. The rearrangement joins TRBV28 to TRBJ1-1; no definite D call. This CDR3 comprises 13 residues. Germline CDR1 reads MDHEN; CDR2 reads SYDVKM.

The chain links TRBV11-3 to TRBJ1-1, with TRBD1 matching 7 bases. This CDR3 is 14 amino acids long. Unmatched junction bases numbered 7, after V lost 5 bases and J lost 4 bases. Germline CDR1 is SGHNT and CDR2 is YENEEA. The CDR3 DNA reads as TGTGCCAGCAGCACTCAACAGGGGTTCACTGAAGCTTTCTTT. Amino acid sequence: CASSTQQGFTEAFF.

The chain links TRBV7-8 to TRBJ1-2; 7 bases fit TRBD1. The CDR3 runs 17 residues. V lost 5 bases to trimming and J lost 0 bases; unmatched junction nucleotides: 12. In germline, CDR1 is SGHVS, CDR2 FQNEAQ. CDR3 residues: CASSPRQGRPTNYGYTF. CDR3 DNA sequence: TGTGCCAGCAGCCCCCGACAGGGACGGCCTACTAACTATGGCTACACCTTC.